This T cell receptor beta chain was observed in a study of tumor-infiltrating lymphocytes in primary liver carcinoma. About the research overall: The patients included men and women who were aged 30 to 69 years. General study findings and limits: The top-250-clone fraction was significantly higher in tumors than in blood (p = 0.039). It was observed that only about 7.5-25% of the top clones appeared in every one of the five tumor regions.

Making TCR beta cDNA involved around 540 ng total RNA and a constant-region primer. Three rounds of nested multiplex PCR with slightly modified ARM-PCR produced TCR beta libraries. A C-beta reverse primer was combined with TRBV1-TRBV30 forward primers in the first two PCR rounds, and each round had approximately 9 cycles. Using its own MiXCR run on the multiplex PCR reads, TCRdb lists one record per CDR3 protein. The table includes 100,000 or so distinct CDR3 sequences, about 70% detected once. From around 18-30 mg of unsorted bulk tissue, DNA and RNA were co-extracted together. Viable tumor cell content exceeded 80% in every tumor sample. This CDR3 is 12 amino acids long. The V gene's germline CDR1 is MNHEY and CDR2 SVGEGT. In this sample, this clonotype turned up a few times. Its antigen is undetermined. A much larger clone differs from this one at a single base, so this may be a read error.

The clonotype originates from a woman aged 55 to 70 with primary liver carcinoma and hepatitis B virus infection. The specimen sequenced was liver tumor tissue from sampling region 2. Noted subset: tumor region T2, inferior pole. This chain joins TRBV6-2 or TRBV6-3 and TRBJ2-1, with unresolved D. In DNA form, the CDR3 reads TGTGCCAGCAAGGACGGTTACAATGTGCAGTTCTTC. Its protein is CASKDGYNVQFF.